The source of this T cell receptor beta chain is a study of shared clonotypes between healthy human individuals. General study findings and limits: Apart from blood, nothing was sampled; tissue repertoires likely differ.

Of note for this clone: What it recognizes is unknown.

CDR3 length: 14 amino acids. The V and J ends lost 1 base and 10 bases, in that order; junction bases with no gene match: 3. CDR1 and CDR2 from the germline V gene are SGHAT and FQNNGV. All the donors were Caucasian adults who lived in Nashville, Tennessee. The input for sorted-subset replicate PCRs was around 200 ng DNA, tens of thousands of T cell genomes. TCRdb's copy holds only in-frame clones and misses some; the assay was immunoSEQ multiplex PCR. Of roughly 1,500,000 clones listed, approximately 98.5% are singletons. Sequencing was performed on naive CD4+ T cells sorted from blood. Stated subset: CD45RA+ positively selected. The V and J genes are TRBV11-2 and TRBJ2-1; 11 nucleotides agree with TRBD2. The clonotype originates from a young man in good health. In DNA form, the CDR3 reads TGTGCCAGCAGCTTAGGGTCTAGCGGGAGGGAGCAGTTCTTC. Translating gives CASSLGSSGREQFF.